The 32 T cell receptor beta chains reported below all come from one sample, sequenced in a study of CD8+CD57+ T cells in acquired aplastic anemia. Genomic DNA acted as the template from which TCR beta VDJ combination and CDR3 sequence profiling were carried out. In TCRdb, the reads were re-called with MiXCR into one record per CDR3 protein. The top ten clones hold about 60% of a sample with 220,000 or so distinct CDR3 sequences, less than 75% of them seen once. The patients chosen for sequencing had shown expansion of CD8+CD57+ cells (detected by flow cytometry). The specimen was sorted CD4+, CD8+, or CD8+CD57+ T cells (not recorded which) from PBMCs. These receptors were taken from a human donor with aplastic anemia.

The chain recombines TRBV20-1 with TRBJ1-6; D gene uncertain. V lost 0 bases and J 9 bases, leaving 12 bases between the germline ends. Germline-derived CDR1 and CDR2 are DFQATT and SNEGSKA (reference sequence). The CDR3 is made up of 14 amino acids. Written as DNA, the CDR3 is TGCAGTGCTAGAGACGGCGAGTCTCGTTCACCCCTCCACTTT. Amino acids: CSARDGESRSPLHF.

The V and J genes are TRBV20-1 and TRBJ2-1; 7 bases map to TRBD1. Germline CDR1 DFQATT, CDR2 SNEGSKA (reference sequence). CDR3 length equals 12 residues. After removal of 6 bases from V and 5 bases from J, the junction contained 4 bases not matched to a gene. CDR3 in amino acids: CSAPDRNNEQFF. As DNA, the CDR3 is TGCAGTGCCCCGGACAGGAACAATGAGCAGTTCTTC.

The chain joins TRBV7-9 to TRBJ1-3; unclear D gene. The germline V gene has CDR1 SEHNR and CDR2 FQNEAQ (reference sequence). V was shortened by 3 bases and J by 4 bases, with 7 bases between the two germline ends. The CDR3 has 13 amino acids. CDR3 sequence: CASSFALGNTIYF. The CDR3 coding sequence is TGTGCCAGCAGCTTCGCCCTCGGAAACACCATATATTTT.

The V call is TRBV9, the J call TRBJ2-3; no reliable D call. V lost 4 bases and J lost 1, with 10 bases in between. CDR3 length: 14 amino acids. Germline CDR1 is SGDLS and CDR2 is YYNGEE. The CDR3 nucleotides read TGTGCCAGCAGCCTCCGACCCCGCACAGATACGCAGTATTTT. Amino acid sequence: CASSLRPRTDTQYF.

The gene calls are TRBV2 and TRBJ1-6; D ambiguous. Germline V gene sequence: CDR1 SNHLY, CDR2 FYNNEI. V gave up 2 bases and J gave up 13 bases, with 9 bases separating them. The CDR3 contains 12 residues. The CDR3 region has the DNA TGTGCCAGCAGTGAATCCCTCCTGCCCCTCCACTTT. It translates to CASSESLLPLHF.

V and J are TRBV20-1 and TRBJ1-6; D may be TRBD1 (5 bases). Germline values: CDR1 DFQATT, CDR2 SNEGSKA (reference sequence). Trimming stripped 6 bases from V and 5 bases from J, with 14 bases between. This CDR3 spans 14 amino acids. CDR3 bases: TGCAGTGCCGAAGGGACGGTCGATAATTCACCCCTCCACTTT. Translating it yields CSAEGTVDNSPLHF.

V usage is TRBV5-1 and J usage is TRBJ1-3; the D is unclear. The CDR3 is 16 residues long. V lost 0 bases and J 0 bases, leaving 10 bases between the germline ends. Germline CDR1 is SGHRS and CDR2 is YFSETQ. CDR3 sequence: CASSLGRSLSGNTIYF. CDR3 nucleotides: TGCGCCAGCAGCTTGGGGAGAAGCCTCTCTGGAAACACCATATATTTT.

To note about this clonotype: One end of the junction does not line up with germline, which may come from a read error. This rearrangement joins TRBV10-1 to TRBJ1-2; no clear D. CDR1 is WNHNN and CDR2 is SYGVQD in the germline V gene (reference sequence). There are 13 residues in the CDR3. The CDR3 DNA sequence: TGTGCCAGCAGTGTCGAATCGGGAAGCGGCTACACCTTC. Amino acid sequence: CASSVESGSGYTF.

V is TRBV10-3 and J is TRBJ2-5; 8 nucleotides match TRBD2. CDR1 is ENHRY and CDR2 is SYGVKD in the germline V gene. This CDR3 comprises 18 residues. Trimming cost V 4 bases and J 7 bases; bases outside gene matches: 20. The CDR3 sequence is CAISVIRDVAGRMGTQYF. CDR3 in DNA: TGTGCCATCAGTGTCATAAGGGACGTAGCGGGGAGGATGGGGACCCAGTACTTC.

The chain combines TRBV19 with TRBJ2-7, with D maybe TRBD2 (6 bases). The CDR3 contains 15 residues. The ends were cut back, 3 bases at V and 3 bases at J, with 15 bases in the middle. Germline loops: CDR1 LNHDA, CDR2 SQIVND (reference sequence). The CDR3 loop reads CASSIGRLEDYEQYF. The DNA for the CDR3 is TGTGCCAGTAGTATTGGGCGACTAGAAGACTACGAGCAGTACTTC.

In regard to this clonotype: The junction shows a germline mismatch at one end, possibly a read error. The gene calls are TRBV24-1 and TRBJ1-2; weak D call: TRBD1 (5 bases). CDR1 KGHDR and CDR2 SFDVKD come from the germline V gene. The CDR3 loop spans 14 amino acids. The CDR3 sequence is CASSFQGTVYGYTF. Written as DNA, the CDR3 is TGTGCCAGCAGTTTTCAGGGTACGGTCTATGGCTACACCTTC.

This clonotype occurred once. This chain joins TRBV12-3 or TRBV12-4 and TRBJ1-2; D is ambiguous. The V end lost 8 bases, the J end lost 1 base, and 8 bases lay between the germline ends. The CDR3 is made up of 12 amino acids. In nucleotides, the CDR3 is TGTGCCAGCGCGTATAGTAACTATGGCTACACCTTC. Translation: CASAYSNYGYTF.

Regarding this clonotype: Its ends do not fully match the called genes, so a read error is possible. V usage is TRBV7-3 and J usage is TRBJ2-2; perhaps TRBD1 as D (5 bases). The CDR3 extends over 12 amino acids. Germline V CDR1 and CDR2: SGHTA, FQGTGA. CDR3 in amino acids: CASSLNSGALVF. CDR3 nucleotide sequence: TGTGCCAGCAGCTTAAATTCTGGGGCGCTGGTTTTT.

This clonotype was found a few times. V is TRBV5-1 and J is TRBJ2-7, with 7 nucleotides matching TRBD1. Trimming at V came to 0 bases and at J to 2 bases, leaving 5 bases not matched to a gene. The CDR3 length is 15 residues. Per germline, CDR1 SGHRS and CDR2 YFSETQ. The CDR3 DNA sequence: TGCGCCAGCAGCTTGGAGGGGACAGCCCCCTACGAGCAGTACTTC. Translated, it gives CASSLEGTAPYEQYF.

The chain has TRBV24-1 and TRBJ2-3, with D possibly TRBD2 on 5 matching bases. Between the trimmed V and J ends, which lost 3 bases and 2 bases, there was a span of 14 bases. CDR1 and CDR2 from the germline V gene are KGHDR and SFDVKD. The CDR3 sequence is 16 residues long. Here the CDR3 reads CATSDPLAPTTDTQYF. In DNA form, the CDR3 reads TGTGCCACCAGTGATCCTCTAGCCCCCACCACAGATACGCAGTATTTT.

The rearrangement links TRBV7-8 to TRBJ1-2; 9 bases align to TRBD1. Trimming removed 1 base from V and 4 bases from J; junction bases left unmatched: 1. Germline V gene data show CDR1 as SGHVS and CDR2 as FQNEAQ. This CDR3 region has 14 residues. The CDR3 protein is CASSLGQGVYGYTF. CDR3 sequence (DNA): TGTGCCAGCAGCTTAGGACAGGGGGTCTATGGCTACACCTTC. The full variable domain, in which reference TRBV7-8 and TRBJ1-2 provide the parts outside the CDR3, is GAGVSQSPRYKVAKRGQDVALRCDPISGHVSLFWYQQALGQGPEFLTYFQNEAQLDKSGLPSDRFFAERPEGSVSTLKIQRTQQEDSAVYLCASSLGQGVYGYTFGSGTRLTVV.

A few counts support this clonotype. V gene TRBV7-3 combines with J gene TRBJ2-5, with D perhaps TRBD2 (6 bases). This CDR3 region has 14 residues. Trimming pared 2 bases from V and 5 bases from J, leaving 12 bases between. CDR1 is SGHTA, CDR2 FQGTGA, per germline. CDR3 loop: CASSLGVGRETQYF. The CDR3 DNA is TGTGCCAGCAGCTTAGGGGTGGGGAGGGAGACCCAGTACTTC.

This clonotype was seen repeatedly, ten times or more. The chain carries TRBV11-2 and TRBJ2-5; tentatively, D is TRBD1 (6 bases). Looked up from germline, CDR1 is SGHAT and CDR2 is FQNNGV. There are 13 residues in the CDR3. The V and J ends lost 4 bases and 5 bases respectively, with 11 bases between them. CDR3 nucleotide sequence: TGTGCCAGCAGCTCCACAGGGATTGAGACCCAGTACTTC. This encodes CASSSTGIETQYF.

This clonotype was seen only a few times. The chain carries TRBV19 and TRBJ1-6; D uncertain. This CDR3 is built from 14 residues. With 5 bases removed from V and 8 bases from J, the gap between germline ends came to 13 bases. The germline gives CDR1 LNHDA, CDR2 SQIVND (reference sequence). CDR3 in DNA: TGTGCCAGTAGTGTCCCGGAAACCGATTCACCCCTCCACTTT. Translating gives CASSVPETDSPLHF. The variable domain in full, completed from reference TRBV19 and TRBJ1-6, reads DGGITQSPKYLFRKEGQNVTLSCEQNLNHDAMYWYRQDPGQGLRLIYYSQIVNDFQKGDIAEGYSVSREKKESFPLTVTSAQKNPTAFYLCASSVPETDSPLHFGNGTRLTVT.

This clonotype was detected only a few times. Written as DNA, the CDR3 is TGTGCCAGCAGCGGGGACTCAACTGGGGGAGCTTTCTTT. It codes for CASSGDSTGGAFF. V is TRBV2 and J is TRBJ1-1, with D possibly matching TRBD1 (5 bases). The germline gives CDR1 SNHLY, CDR2 FYNNEI. The CDR3 spans 13 residues. Trimming pared 6 bases from V and 10 bases from J, leaving 18 bases between.

The chain recombines TRBV10-3 with TRBJ2-1; the D gene is possibly TRBD2 (7 bases). Germline values: CDR1 ENHRY, CDR2 SYGVKD. The CDR3 contains 15 residues. Trimming took off 3 bases at V and 3 bases at J, with 12 bases between the two ends. CDR3 region: CAISESGGLYNEQFF. CDR3 nucleotides: TGTGCCATCAGTGAATCGGGGGGCCTCTACAATGAGCAGTTCTTC.

A single count supports this clonotype. V gene TRBV7-6 combines with J gene TRBJ1-1; D gene uncertain. Trimming shortened V by 4 bases and J by 2 bases, and 8 bases separated the two germline ends. The CDR3 has 13 residues. Germline values: CDR1 SGHVS, CDR2 FNYEAQ. In nucleotides, the CDR3 is TGTGCCAGCAGCTCCAAGAGCAACACTGAAGCTTTCTTT. Translated, it gives CASSSKSNTEAFF.

The chain uses TRBV2 and TRBJ1-2, with TRBD1 matching 9 bases. After removal of 8 bases from V and 2 bases from J, the junction contained 15 bases not matched to a gene. The CDR3 extends over 17 amino acids. Germline V lookup: CDR1 SNHLY, CDR2 FYNNEI. CDR3 in amino acids: CASDYMLTGTGNYGYTF. In DNA form, the CDR3 reads TGTGCCAGCGATTACATGCTAACCGGGACAGGGAACTATGGCTACACCTTC.

In regard to this clonotype: It may be a read error: a sequence one base away is much more abundant. The chain combines TRBV5-6 with TRBJ2-7, with D possibly TRBD1 on 6 matching bases. Germline-derived CDR1 and CDR2 are SGHDT and YYEEEE. Trimming took off 3 bases at V and 12 bases at J, with 19 bases between the two ends. This CDR3 has 13 residues. The CDR3 DNA reads TGTGCCAGCAGCTGGGGGCGAGGTCATCTTGGGTACTTC. It is translated as CASSWGRGHLGYF.

The chain employs TRBV20-1 and TRBJ2-7; D may be TRBD2 (6 bases). CDR1 is DFQATT and CDR2 is SNEGSKA in the germline V gene (reference sequence). The CDR3 covers 12 residues. The ends were cut back, 1 base at V and 4 bases at J, with 8 bases in the middle. CDR3 region: CSARVLAYEQYF. For the CDR3, the DNA is TGCAGTGCTAGAGTTCTAGCGTACGAGCAGTACTTC.

The V and J genes are TRBV15 and TRBJ2-7; D call uncertain. There are 15 residues in the CDR3. CDR1 is LNHNV and CDR2 is YYDKDF in the germline V gene (reference sequence). Between the trimmed V and J ends, which lost 0 bases and 1 base, there was a span of 10 bases. In nucleotides, the CDR3 is TGTGCCACCAGCAGAGATAAACAGAGTTCCTACGAGCAGTACTTC. Its protein product is CATSRDKQSSYEQYF.

J is TRBJ2-3 and V is TRBV9, with unresolved D. Germline loops: CDR1 SGDLS, CDR2 YYNGEE. The V end lost 4 bases, the J end lost 1 base, and 13 bases lay between the germline ends. CDR3 size: 15 residues. This CDR3 is CASSKDGWGTDTQYF. Written as DNA, the CDR3 is TGTGCCAGCAGCAAAGACGGGTGGGGCACAGATACGCAGTATTTT.

This sequence joins TRBV20-1 and TRBJ2-2; 9 nucleotides align to TRBD1. Germline V gene lookup returns CDR1 DFQATT and CDR2 SNEGSKA (reference sequence). CDR3 length: 12 residues. V lost 6 bases and J lost 4; bases outside the gene matches: 0. Written as DNA, the CDR3 is TGCAGTGCGGGACAGGGCACCGGGGAGCTGTTTTTT. This sequence encodes CSAGQGTGELFF.

This chain links TRBV10-3 with TRBJ1-5; no definite D call. V lost 3 bases and J 2 bases, leaving 8 bases between the germline ends. Germline V gives CDR1 ENHRY, CDR2 SYGVKD. This CDR3 has 14 residues. The CDR3 DNA follows: TGTGCCATCAGTGAACCCGGGGGCAATCAGCCCCAGCATTTT. Encoded protein: CAISEPGGNQPQHF.

This clonotype showed up just a few times. J is TRBJ1-1 and V is TRBV28; 7 nucleotides match TRBD1. Germline V gene sequence: CDR1 MDHEN, CDR2 SYDVKM. Trimming took 3 bases from V and 0 from J; bases not matched to a gene: 7. The length of the CDR3 is 16 residues. CDR3 residues: CASSFPGDSMNTEAFF. The CDR3 nucleotides are TGTGCCAGCAGTTTCCCAGGGGACAGCATGAACACTGAAGCTTTCTTT.

V and J are TRBV19 and TRBJ1-4; D gene uncertain. V lost 6 bases to trimming and J lost 4 bases, with 6 bases between them. Germline V gene lookup returns CDR1 LNHDA and CDR2 SQIVND (reference sequence). The CDR3 has 12 residues. The CDR3 nucleotides read TGTGCCAGTAGCTACGATAATGAAAAACTGTTTTTT. Protein sequence: CASSYDNEKLFF.

The V call is TRBV14, the J call TRBJ2-7; perhaps TRBD1 as D (6 bases). Germline CDR1 and CDR2: SGHDN and FVKESK. V was shortened by 0 bases and J by 2 bases, with 11 bases between the two germline ends. This CDR3 spans 15 amino acids. CDR3 in DNA: TGTGCCAGCAGCCAAGATTCGAGGACAGCCTACGAGCAGTACTTC. Its translation is CASSQDSRTAYEQYF.